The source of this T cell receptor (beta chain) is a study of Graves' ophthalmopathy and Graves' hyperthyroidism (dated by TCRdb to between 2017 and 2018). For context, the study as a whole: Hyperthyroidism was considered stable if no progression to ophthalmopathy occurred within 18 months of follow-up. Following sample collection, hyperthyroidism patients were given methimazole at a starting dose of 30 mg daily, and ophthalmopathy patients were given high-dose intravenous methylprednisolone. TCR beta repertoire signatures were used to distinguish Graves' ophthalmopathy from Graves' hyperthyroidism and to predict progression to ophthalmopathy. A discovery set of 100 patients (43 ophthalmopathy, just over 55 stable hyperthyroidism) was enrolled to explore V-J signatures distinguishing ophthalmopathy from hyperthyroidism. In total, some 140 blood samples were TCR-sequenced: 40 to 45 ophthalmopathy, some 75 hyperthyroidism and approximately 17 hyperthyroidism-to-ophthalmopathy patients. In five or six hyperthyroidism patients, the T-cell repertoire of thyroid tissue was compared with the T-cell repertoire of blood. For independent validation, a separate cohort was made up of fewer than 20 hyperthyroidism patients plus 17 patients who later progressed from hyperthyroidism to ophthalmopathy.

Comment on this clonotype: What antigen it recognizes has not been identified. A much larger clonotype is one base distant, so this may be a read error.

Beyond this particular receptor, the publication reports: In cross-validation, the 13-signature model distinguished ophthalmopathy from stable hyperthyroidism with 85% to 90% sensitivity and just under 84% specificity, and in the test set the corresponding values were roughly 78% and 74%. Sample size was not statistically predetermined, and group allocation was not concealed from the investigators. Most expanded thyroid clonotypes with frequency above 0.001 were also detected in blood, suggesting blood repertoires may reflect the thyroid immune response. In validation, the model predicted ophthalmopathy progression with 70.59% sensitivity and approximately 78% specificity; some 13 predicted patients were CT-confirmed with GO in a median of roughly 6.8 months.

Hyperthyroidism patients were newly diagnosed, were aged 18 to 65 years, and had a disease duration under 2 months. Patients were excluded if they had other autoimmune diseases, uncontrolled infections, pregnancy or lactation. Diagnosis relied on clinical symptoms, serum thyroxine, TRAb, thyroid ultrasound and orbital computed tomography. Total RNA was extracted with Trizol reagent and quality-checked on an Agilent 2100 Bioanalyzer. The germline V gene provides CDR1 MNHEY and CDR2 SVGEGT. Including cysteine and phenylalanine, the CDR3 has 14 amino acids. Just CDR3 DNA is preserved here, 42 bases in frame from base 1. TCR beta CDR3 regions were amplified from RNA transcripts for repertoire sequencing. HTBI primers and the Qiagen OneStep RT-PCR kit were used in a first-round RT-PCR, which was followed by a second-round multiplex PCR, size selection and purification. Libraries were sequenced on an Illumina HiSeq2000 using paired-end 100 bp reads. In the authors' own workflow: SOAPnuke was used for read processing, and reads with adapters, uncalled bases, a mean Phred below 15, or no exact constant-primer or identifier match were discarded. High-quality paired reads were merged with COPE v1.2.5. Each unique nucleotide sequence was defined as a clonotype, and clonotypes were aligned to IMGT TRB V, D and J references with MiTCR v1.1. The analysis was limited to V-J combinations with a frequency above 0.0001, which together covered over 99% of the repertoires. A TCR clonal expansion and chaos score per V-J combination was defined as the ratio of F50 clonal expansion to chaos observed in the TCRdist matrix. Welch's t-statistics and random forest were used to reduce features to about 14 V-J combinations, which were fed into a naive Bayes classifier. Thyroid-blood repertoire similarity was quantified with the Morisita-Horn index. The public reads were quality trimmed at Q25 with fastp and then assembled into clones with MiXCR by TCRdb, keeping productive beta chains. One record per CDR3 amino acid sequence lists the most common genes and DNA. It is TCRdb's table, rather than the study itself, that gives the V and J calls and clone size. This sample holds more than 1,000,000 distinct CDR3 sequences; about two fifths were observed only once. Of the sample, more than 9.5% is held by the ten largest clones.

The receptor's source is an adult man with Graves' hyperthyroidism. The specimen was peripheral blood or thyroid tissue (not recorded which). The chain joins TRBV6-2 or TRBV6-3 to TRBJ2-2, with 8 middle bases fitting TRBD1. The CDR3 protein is CAISYTGGTGELFF. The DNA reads TGTGCCATCAGTTACACAGGGGGCACCGGGGAGCTGTTTTTT.